Described below is a single T cell receptor beta chain sequence and its context. The CDR3 consists of 17 residues. Trimming took off 0 bases at V and 0 bases at J, with 15 bases between the two ends. From germline, CDR1 is SGHNT and CDR2 YYREEE (reference sequence). This sample is part of a study of blood T cell repertoires in COVID-19. Profiled with immunoSEQ multiplex PCR; TCRdb holds only in-frame clones, not every one. Of over 150,000 clones in the sample, roughly 83% are singletons; the top ten hold about an eighth. The sequencing sample was made of peripheral blood. V and J are TRBV5-4 and TRBJ1-1, with unresolved D. This receptor was taken from a woman in her fifties or sixties with COVID-19, enrolled during active disease. The CDR3 reads CASSLGLERSLNTEAFF. In DNA, the CDR3 is TGTGCCAGCAGCTTGGGACTGGAACGGAGCCTGAACACTGAAGCTTTCTTT.